A single sample is the source of the 21 T cell receptor beta chains below, sequenced in a study of CD8+CD57+ T cells in acquired aplastic anemia. Researchers used genomic DNA as the template to profile TCR beta VDJ and CDR3. TCRdb re-called the reads with MiXCR, one entry per CDR3 protein. This table has about 400,000 distinct CDR3 sequences, roughly 64% appearing once. Sequencing was carried out using sorted CD4+, CD8+, or CD8+CD57+ T cells (not recorded which) from PBMCs. The receptors shown here come from a human donor in good health, serving as a control.

This clonotype was detected a few times. The chain has TRBV29-1 and TRBJ2-5, with D perhaps being TRBD1 or TRBD2 (6 bases each). This CDR3 contains 12 residues. Between the trimmed V and J ends, which lost 6 bases and 5 bases, there was a span of 13 bases. Germline V gene data show CDR1 as SQVTM and CDR2 as ANQGSEA. CDR3 amino acids: CSVEGGSETQYF. CDR3 nucleotide sequence: TGCAGCGTAGAGGGGGGCTCCGAGACCCAGTACTTC.

V gene TRBV7-2 combines with J gene TRBJ1-6, with 8 bases lining up with TRBD1. Germline CDR1 and CDR2: SGHTA and FQGNSA. CDR3 length equals 15 residues. The trim removed 5 bases at V and 19 bases at J, leaving 19 bases unmatched. The CDR3 region has the DNA TGTGCCAGCAGCCTAGACTCGTTAGACAGGGGACTTGAACACTTT. Translation: CASSLDSLDRGLEHF.

Concerning this clonotype: The junction and the germline gene differ at one end; a read error may be behind it. The chain combines TRBV7-2 with TRBJ2-3; 9 bases agree with TRBD2. The length of the CDR3 is 15 residues. The germline CDR1 and CDR2 sequences are SGHTA and FQGNSA. In DNA form, the CDR3 reads TGTTCCAGCAGCAATAGCGGGGGTTTCGCAGATACGCAGTATTTT. Its translation is CSSSNSGGFADTQYF.

This rearrangement joins TRBV6-1 to TRBJ1-5; 7 bases are shared with TRBD1. This CDR3 has 14 amino acids. Unmatched junction bases numbered 8, after V lost 5 bases and J lost 7 bases. CDR1 MNHNS and CDR2 SASEGT come from the germline V gene. The CDR3 here is CASSSLTGLQPQHF. Written as DNA, the CDR3 is TGTGCCAGCAGTAGCTTGACAGGGTTACAGCCCCAGCATTTT.

In regard to this clonotype: The junction departs from germline at one end; a sequencing error may be responsible. The chain employs TRBV7-9 and TRBJ2-3, with D perhaps TRBD2 (5 bases). From germline, CDR1 is SEHNR and CDR2 FQNEAQ (reference sequence). CDR3 size: 17 residues. The CDR3 region has the DNA TGTGCCAGCAGCGTAGCGTACAAGGAGCAGTGCTTCGGTACGCAGTATTTT. As protein: CASSVAYKEQCFGTQYF.

For this clonotype: The junction does not match germline at one end; this may be a read error. The chain recombines TRBV7-3 with TRBJ2-1, with D unresolved. The CDR3 contains 14 residues. Per the germline V gene, CDR1 is SGHTA and CDR2 is FQGTGA. In DNA, the CDR3 is TGTGCCAGCAGCAGCAGGAAGGATGGGAATCAGCCCCAGTTC. Amino acid sequence: CASSSRKDGNQPQF.

This clonotype came up once. The chain joins TRBV7-2 to TRBJ1-6; no clear D. The CDR3 is 16 amino acids. CDR1 is SGHTA and CDR2 is FQGNSA in the germline V gene. Between the trimmed V and J ends, which lost 5 bases and 10 bases, there was a span of 21 bases. CDR3 in DNA: TGTGCCAGCAGCCAAGCCGAGGTAGAGCGTTCCTCACCCCTCCACTTT. It yields the protein CASSQAEVERSSPLHF.

This rearrangement joins TRBV7-2 to TRBJ2-3; 7 bases are a match to TRBD2. V gave up 5 bases and J gave up 3 bases; unmatched junction bases: 11. This CDR3 region has 16 residues. Germline-derived CDR1 and CDR2 are SGHTA and FQGNSA. The chain's CDR3 is CASSLRLALGTDTQYF. The CDR3 nucleotides read TGTGCCAGCAGCCTACGACTAGCTCTGGGAACAGATACGCAGTATTTT. The entire variable domain, with the rest obtained from reference TRBV7-2 and TRBJ2-3, is as follows: GAGVSQSPSNKVTEKGKDVELRCDPISGHTALYWYRQSLGQGLEFLIYFQGNSAPDKSGLPSDRFSAERTGGSVSTLTIQRTQQEDSAVYLCASSLRLALGTDTQYFGPGTRLTVL.

The chain is built from TRBV7-3 and TRBJ2-2; 9 bases agree with TRBD1. The J segment lost 4 bases and the V segment lost 7 bases, leaving 7 bases of the junction unmatched. Germline V gene data show CDR1 as SGHTA and CDR2 as FQGTGA. The CDR3 length is 15 residues. The CDR3 loop is CASTPGQGSTGELFF. CDR3 DNA sequence: TGTGCCAGCACACCAGGACAGGGGAGCACCGGGGAGCTGTTTTTT.

A remark on this clonotype: A much larger clone differs by one base, so this may be a read error. The chain carries TRBV6-1 and TRBJ1-4; D unclear. The CDR3 runs to 15 residues. Germline CDR1 is MNHNS and CDR2 is SASEGT. The CDR3 DNA reads TGTGCCAGCAATGAAGCACCGGATGTGGGTGAAAAACTGTTTTTT. Residues: CASNEAPDVGEKLFF.

This clonotype showed up just a few times. V is TRBV25-1 and J is TRBJ2-7, with 7 bases lining up with TRBD1. The CDR3 is 14 amino acids. V was clipped by 0 bases and J by 3 bases; unmatched bases: 2. From germline, CDR1 is MGHDK and CDR2 SYGVNS. CDR3 nucleotide sequence: TGTGCCAGCAGTGAATATAACAGGGGCTACGAGCAGTACTTC. Its protein is CASSEYNRGYEQYF.

This clonotype was recorded a few times. The gene calls are TRBV7-8 and TRBJ1-5; D remains unclear. CDR1 and CDR2 from the germline V gene are SGHVS and FQNEAQ. This CDR3 contains 17 residues. V shed 5 bases and J shed 0 bases, with 17 bases lying between them. Here the CDR3 reads CASSPKARAVSNQPQHF. CDR3 coding DNA: TGTGCCAGCAGCCCCAAAGCGAGGGCAGTTAGCAATCAGCCCCAGCATTTT.

V is TRBV6-4 and J is TRBJ1-5; D may be TRBD1 (5 bases). The CDR3 is made up of 13 amino acids. The V gene's germline CDR1 is MRHNA and CDR2 SNTAGT. V dropped 8 bases and J dropped 7 bases, with 15 bases sitting between them. This CDR3 is CASYVGEGQPQHF. CDR3 DNA: TGTGCCAGCTACGTAGGGGAGGGGCAGCCCCAGCATTTT.

A note on this clonotype: Its ends do not fully match the called genes, so a read error is possible. This chain connects TRBV6-6 to TRBJ1-2; D might be TRBD1 (5 bases). The length of the CDR3 is 13 residues. Germline V gives CDR1 MNHNY, CDR2 SVGAGI (reference sequence). This chain's CDR3 is CASSLQRDGGCTF. For the CDR3, the DNA is TGTGCCAGCAGTTTACAAAGGGACGGCGGCTGCACCTTC.

This clonotype was found many times. The chain links TRBV6-5 to TRBJ2-3; 11 bases are shared with TRBD2. The CDR3 consists of 15 residues. Germline CDR1 and CDR2: MNHEY and SVGAGI. V gave up 4 bases and J gave up 0 bases; unmatched junction bases: 0. In nucleotides, the CDR3 is TGTGCCAGCAGTTTAGCGGGGGGGAGCACAGATACGCAGTATTTT. Protein sequence: CASSLAGGSTDTQYF.

This chain uses TRBV11-2 with TRBJ2-3; D uncertain. The CDR3 sequence is 12 residues long. Germline V gene data show CDR1 as SGHAT and CDR2 as FQNNGV. V lost 3 bases, J lost 6 bases, and 7 bases lay in between. Here the CDR3 reads CASSFSPDTQYF. CDR3 DNA sequence: TGTGCCAGCAGCTTTAGTCCCGATACGCAGTATTTT.

Concerning this clonotype: The conserved final phenylalanine or tryptophan is absent from the CDR3, which likely points to a read error. The DNA is left out, because the CDR3 cannot be placed on it with certainty; the CDR3 is given as TCRdb lists it. This chain links TRBV9 with TRBJ1-2. The CDR3 spans 13 amino acids, including both terminal residues. The V gene's germline CDR1 is SGDLS and CDR2 YYNGEE. This chain's CDR3 is CASSADGGYTMTT.

This clonotype appeared a few times. The gene calls are TRBV9 and TRBJ1-2; no definite D call. The length of the CDR3 is 15 residues. V was shortened by 4 bases and J by 5 bases, with 18 bases between the two germline ends. Germline V gene sequence: CDR1 SGDLS, CDR2 YYNGEE. This CDR3 reads CASSFKRSETYGYTF. CDR3 DNA sequence: TGTGCCAGCAGCTTTAAGCGGTCGGAAACTTATGGCTACACCTTC.

This clonotype was recorded only once. This chain joins TRBV20-1 and TRBJ2-6; 11 bases are a match to TRBD1. From germline, CDR1 is DFQATT and CDR2 SNEGSKA (reference sequence). V gave up 1 base and J gave up 9 bases; unmatched junction bases: 5. This CDR3 spans 15 amino acids. CDR3 protein: CSARAGTGGVNVLTF. The CDR3 bases are TGCAGTGCTAGAGCGGGGACAGGGGGTGTCAACGTCCTGACTTTC.

This clonotype occurred many times. V usage is TRBV5-6 and J usage is TRBJ1-1, with TRBD1 matching over 9 bases. Germline-derived CDR1 and CDR2 are SGHDT and YYEEEE. There are 14 residues in the CDR3. Trimming cost V 4 bases and J 4 bases; bases outside gene matches: 5. CDR3 protein: CASSGGTGITEAFF. In nucleotides, the CDR3 is TGTGCCAGCAGCGGGGGGACAGGGATCACTGAAGCTTTCTTT.

The CDR3 nucleotides are TGTGCCAGCAGCAAAGGGGCTGGGGGGGAGAAACTGTTTACTTTC. Translated, it gives CASSKGAGGEKLFTF. V usage is TRBV2 and J usage is TRBJ2-6, with TRBD2 matching over 7 bases. The CDR3 is 15 residues long. The V and J ends lost 6 bases and 19 bases, in that order; junction bases with no gene match: 21. The germline V gene has CDR1 SNHLY and CDR2 FYNNEI.